The sequence of this T cell receptor beta chain was determined in a study of T cells in Graves' hyperthyroidism and ophthalmopathy. The diagnoses drew upon clinical symptoms, serum thyroxine and TRAb, thyroid ultrasound and orbital computed tomography. Blood sampling occurred at first hyperthyroidism diagnosis, ahead of any ophthalmopathy symptoms. Worth noting for this clonotype: Its specificity is not known.

Notes on the study in general: Blood also showed most of the thyroid clonotypes that were expanded above 0.001.

RNA transcripts yielded amplified TCR beta CDR3 regions. HTBI primers were used for first-round RT-PCR of the TCR CDR3. TCRdb re-called the multiplex PCR reads with MiXCR, one entry per CDR3 protein. The sample holds roughly 500,000 distinct CDR3 sequences, approximately 15% seen once. The germline CDR1 and CDR2 sequences are MDHEN and SYDVKM. This CDR3 has 14 residues. Germline trimming cut 6 bases from V and 4 bases from J; bases unmatched to any gene: 8. The chain links TRBV28 to TRBJ1-2; 7 positions match TRBD1. Specimen: blood. This TCR came from a woman between 25 and 40 years old with Graves' hyperthyroidism that later progressed to Graves' ophthalmopathy. As DNA, the CDR3 is TGTGCCAGCAGGACCGGGACAGAGGGCTATGGCTACACCTTC. Translation gives CASRTGTEGYGYTF.